The 15 T cell receptor beta chains below come from one sample, sequenced in a study of blood T cell repertoires in COVID-19. The protocol was immunoSEQ multiplex PCR, while the TCRdb copy is restricted to in-frame clones and leaves out a portion. Of 300,000 to 450,000 clones listed, approximately 86% were seen once; the top ten hold less than 3.5%. The specimen was peripheral blood. These receptors originate from a human donor in a cohort sampled during active COVID-19.

CDR3 sequence reads: CASSQRTGIRNTIYF. DNA of the CDR3: TGTGCCAGCAGCCAGCGGACAGGGATAAGAAACACCATATATTTT. The chain couples TRBV7-2 to TRBJ1-3; 8 nucleotides align to TRBD1. The CDR3 runs to 15 residues. Germline V gene sequence: CDR1 SGHTA, CDR2 FQGNSA. V was clipped by 5 bases and J by 5 bases; unmatched bases: 8.

The chain combines TRBV19 with TRBJ1-3; D ambiguous. The V end was cut by 3 bases, the J end by 0 bases, with 6 bases between. The germline CDR1 and CDR2 sequences are LNHDA and SQIVND (reference sequence). This CDR3 comprises 14 residues. This CDR3 is CASSMAHSGNTIYF. CDR3 nucleotide sequence: TGTGCCAGTAGTATGGCTCACTCTGGAAACACCATATATTTT.

The chain couples TRBV9 to TRBJ1-1; D gene unclear. V was clipped by 4 bases and J by 11 bases, with 18 bases between them. This CDR3 has 13 amino acids. Germline CDR1 SGDLS, CDR2 YYNGEE. The CDR3 DNA reads TGTGCCAGCAGCCCCATTGCACCGTCTAGGGCTTTCTTT. Translated: CASSPIAPSRAFF. Looking up the rest from reference TRBV9 and TRBJ1-1 gives the full variable domain: DSGVTQTPKHLITATGQRVTLRCSPRSGDLSVYWYQQSLDQGLQFLIQYYNGEERAKGNILERFSAQQFPDLHSELNLSSLELGDSALYFCASSPIAPSRAFFGQGTRLTVV.

The chain carries TRBV24-1 and TRBJ1-5; 10 nucleotides agree with TRBD1. The CDR3 is 16 residues long. V shed 3 bases, J shed 6 bases, and the junction held 7 bases outside the gene matches. The germline V gene has CDR1 KGHDR and CDR2 SFDVKD. This CDR3 reads CATSDRQGAFSQPQHF. The CDR3 DNA reads TGTGCCACCAGTGATCGACAGGGGGCTTTTTCTCAGCCCCAGCATTTT.

The chain uses TRBV19 and TRBJ2-5, with 7 nucleotides matching TRBD1. Germline V lookup: CDR1 LNHDA, CDR2 SQIVND (reference sequence). After removal of 4 bases from V and 2 bases from J, the junction contained 4 bases not matched to a gene. The CDR3 loop spans 14 amino acids. CDR3 sequence: CASSRGTAQETQYF. The CDR3, as DNA: TGTGCCAGTAGTAGAGGGACAGCACAAGAGACCCAGTACTTC. Variable domain in full (rest from reference TRBV19 and TRBJ2-5): DGGITQSPKYLFRKEGQNVTLSCEQNLNHDAMYWYRQDPGQGLRLIYYSQIVNDFQKGDIAEGYSVSREKKESFPLTVTSAQKNPTAFYLCASSRGTAQETQYFGPGTRLLVL.

V and J are TRBV9 and TRBJ1-1, with 7 positions matching TRBD1. The CDR3 has 14 residues. CDR1 and CDR2 from the germline V gene are SGDLS and YYNGEE. V lost 4 bases, J lost 1 base, and 4 bases stayed unmatched. The CDR3 reads CASSPDRRNTEAFF. CDR3 DNA sequence: TGTGCCAGCAGCCCGGACAGGAGGAACACTGAAGCTTTCTTT.

This clone was observed a handful of times. V gene TRBV27 combines with J gene TRBJ1-2, with a tentative D call TRBD1 (6 bases). Germline values: CDR1 MNHEY, CDR2 SMNVEV (reference sequence). V was clipped by 5 bases and J by 5 bases, with 12 bases between them. The CDR3 runs to 13 residues. As DNA, the CDR3 is TGTGCCAGCAGTCTTGACAGGTCTTATGGCTACACCTTC. Its protein is CASSLDRSYGYTF.

The chain employs TRBV4-2 and TRBJ2-1; no reliable D call. The CDR3 is 14 residues long. Germline CDR1 reads LGHNA; CDR2 reads YNFKEQ. Between the trimmed V and J ends, which lost 1 base and 5 bases, there was a span of 9 bases. The CDR3 spells CASSQVGFDNEQFF. The CDR3 DNA follows: TGTGCCAGCAGCCAAGTCGGGTTCGACAATGAGCAGTTCTTC.

This clone occurred a few times. The rearrangement uses TRBV7-9 and TRBJ1-1; D is undetermined. The CDR3 sequence is 14 residues long. CDR1 and CDR2 from the germline V gene are SEHNR and FQNEAQ (reference sequence). V dropped 1 base and J dropped 2 bases, with 8 bases sitting between them. This CDR3 reads CASSLGGPNTEAFF. The CDR3 bases are TGTGCCAGCAGCTTAGGCGGCCCAAACACTGAAGCTTTCTTT.

J is TRBJ2-1 and V is TRBV25-1; D unclear. CDR3 length: 15 amino acids. Trimming took 8 bases from V and 1 from J, leaving 15 bases between them. In germline, CDR1 is MGHDK, CDR2 SYGVNS. CDR3 amino acids: CASRGSYRSYNEQFF. In DNA form, the CDR3 reads TGTGCCAGCCGAGGAAGCTACCGATCCTACAATGAGCAGTTCTTC.

The rearrangement links TRBV4-2 to TRBJ1-3, with D perhaps TRBD1 (5 bases). Trimming took 3 bases from V and 1 from J, leaving 16 bases between them. Germline V gene sequence: CDR1 LGHNA, CDR2 YNFKEQ. The CDR3 runs 17 residues. The CDR3 nucleotides are TGTGCCAGCAGCCACGAACGTCGGGGGAGGTCTGGAAACACCATATATTTT. Protein: CASSHERRGRSGNTIYF.

V and J are TRBV28 and TRBJ2-3; 9 positions match TRBD2. CDR3 length: 14 amino acids. V shed 6 bases and J 4 bases; nucleotides not matched to a gene: 5. The germline CDR1 and CDR2 sequences are MDHEN and SYDVKM. The CDR3 DNA sequence: TGTGCCAGCAGGCGGACTAGCGCAGCAGATACGCAGTATTTT. As protein: CASRRTSAADTQYF.

The chain is built from TRBV5-1 and TRBJ2-7; D is perhaps TRBD2 (5 bases). Germline CDR1 is SGHRS and CDR2 is YFSETQ. The V end lost 3 bases, the J end lost 2 bases, and 12 bases lay between the germline ends. The CDR3 length is 14 residues. The chain's CDR3 is CASSWERNAYEQYF. DNA of the CDR3: TGCGCCAGCAGCTGGGAGCGGAACGCCTACGAGCAGTACTTC.

The rearrangement joins TRBV19 to TRBJ2-1; no clear D. The germline V and J ends were trimmed by 0 bases and 4 bases, with 10 bases remaining between them. This CDR3 has 15 residues. Germline V gene sequence: CDR1 LNHDA, CDR2 SQIVND (reference sequence). CDR3 sequence (DNA): TGTGCCAGTAGTATAGATCGAGAGGAGTACAATGAGCAGTTCTTC. It encodes CASSIDREEYNEQFF.

CDR3 protein: CASSYRDRGFEQFF. CDR3 coding DNA: TGTGCCAGCAGCTACCGGGACAGGGGATTTGAGCAGTTCTTC. The gene calls are TRBV11-3 and TRBJ2-1, with 10 bases fitting TRBD1. With V trimmed by 4 bases and J by 9 bases, 6 bases remained unmatched. This CDR3 has 14 amino acids. Germline CDR1 SGHNT, CDR2 YENEEA.